Each of the 27 T cell receptor beta chains below was sequenced from the same sample in a study of shared clonotypes between healthy human individuals. Method: immunoSEQ multiplex PCR; TCRdb's copy keeps in-frame clones and lacks some. The data contain some 480,000 clones, 79% of them singletons. Input material: PBMCs. The receptors stem from a woman aged 40 to 50 in good health. Some clones in this sample may be carry-over from other donors' samples.

The chain's CDR3 is CASSLLDRSNTEAFF. The CDR3, as DNA: TGTGCCAGCAGTTTATTAGACAGATCTAACACTGAAGCTTTCTTT. This chain uses TRBV28 with TRBJ1-1, with D maybe TRBD1 (5 bases). The V gene lost 1 base and the J gene lost 2 bases, with 11 bases spanning the gap. Looked up from germline, CDR1 is MDHEN and CDR2 is SYDVKM. This CDR3 spans 15 amino acids.

The chain is built from TRBV5-8 and TRBJ2-5; D may be TRBD2 (6 bases). V shed 0 bases and J shed 3 bases, with 24 bases lying between them. CDR1 and CDR2 from the germline V gene are SGHTS and YDEGEE. This CDR3 comprises 19 residues. The DNA for the CDR3 is TGTGCCAGCAGCTTGGTAAGGGCTCACATCTGGCGGGGAGAAGAGACCCAGTACTTC. This sequence encodes CASSLVRAHIWRGEETQYF. The complete variable domain, with remaining parts taken from reference TRBV5-8 and TRBJ2-5, reads EAGVTQSPTHLIKTRGQQATLRCSPISGHTSVYWYQQALGLGLQFLLWYDEGEERNRGNFPPRFSGRQFPNYSSELNVNALELEDSALYLCASSLVRAHIWRGEETQYFGPGTRLLVL.

The rearrangement uses TRBV10-2 and TRBJ2-3, with 8 bases fitting TRBD2. CDR3 length: 16 amino acids. From germline, CDR1 is WSHSY and CDR2 SAAADI. Trimming removed 0 bases from V and 5 bases from J; junction bases left unmatched: 7. The CDR3 DNA follows: TGCGCCAGCAGTGAGTCAGGCGCGGGAGGCGGAGATACGCAGTATTTT. Protein product: CASSESGAGGGDTQYF.

The rearrangement links TRBV19 to TRBJ2-7; 8 nucleotides line up with TRBD2. CDR1 is LNHDA, CDR2 SQIVND, per germline (reference sequence). CDR3 length: 18 residues. V was pared by 2 bases and J by 9 bases, with 21 bases of the junction left unmatched. CDR3: CASSIRGDRGRPSVAQYF. CDR3 sequence (DNA): TGTGCCAGTAGTATAAGGGGGGACCGCGGGAGGCCTTCTGTCGCGCAGTACTTC.

This chain joins TRBV19 and TRBJ2-1; 8 bases align to TRBD2. The germline gives CDR1 LNHDA, CDR2 SQIVND (reference sequence). This CDR3 contains 17 residues. Trimming took 3 bases from V and 4 from J; bases not matched to a gene: 11. The CDR3 is CASSIGSGGRYYNEQFF. DNA of the CDR3: TGTGCCAGTAGTATCGGGTCAGGCGGGAGGTATTACAATGAGCAGTTCTTC. Looking up the rest from reference TRBV19 and TRBJ2-1 gives the full variable domain: DGGITQSPKYLFRKEGQNVTLSCEQNLNHDAMYWYRQDPGQGLRLIYYSQIVNDFQKGDIAEGYSVSREKKESFPLTVTSAQKNPTAFYLCASSIGSGGRYYNEQFFGPGTRLTVL.

A single count supports this clone. The V call is TRBV7-3, the J call TRBJ1-1, with D possibly being TRBD1 (5 bases). V lost 5 bases and J 7 bases, leaving 23 bases between the germline ends. Germline assignment: CDR1 SGHTA and CDR2 FQGTGA. The CDR3 runs 16 residues. CDR3 sequence (DNA): TGTGCCAGCAGCCTTAATAGACCCGGGAACGGGGGTGAAGCTTTCTTT. It is translated as CASSLNRPGNGGEAFF.

CDR3 loop: CASSLEAGSYEQYF. CDR3 DNA sequence: TGCGCCAGCAGCTTGGAAGCTGGATCCTACGAGCAGTACTTC. This chain joins TRBV5-1 and TRBJ2-7; D unclear. In germline, CDR1 is SGHRS, CDR2 YFSETQ. Trimming took 0 bases from V and 1 from J, leaving 8 bases between them. There are 14 residues in the CDR3.

This clone was recorded only once. The chain is built from TRBV2 and TRBJ2-1, with D possibly being TRBD1 (6 bases). Germline CDR1 and CDR2: SNHLY and FYNNEI. The V end was cut by 8 bases, the J end by 5 bases, with 19 bases between. The CDR3 contains 15 residues. This CDR3 is CASLNGFYRDNEQFF. CDR3 in DNA: TGTGCCAGCCTGAACGGATTTTACAGGGACAATGAGCAGTTCTTC.

The J gene is TRBJ1-2, the V gene TRBV5-8, with unresolved D. CDR1 and CDR2 from the germline V gene are SGHTS and YDEGEE. The germline V and J ends were trimmed by 0 bases and 8 bases, with 14 bases remaining between them. This CDR3 has 14 residues. This CDR3 is CASSLALPTGGYTF. Written as DNA, the CDR3 is TGTGCCAGCAGCTTGGCTTTGCCCACCGGAGGCTACACCTTC.

The V and J genes are TRBV28 and TRBJ2-1; weak D call: TRBD2 (5 bases). The CDR3 runs to 16 residues. Trimming shortened V by 3 bases and J by 6 bases, and 18 bases separated the two germline ends. Germline-derived CDR1 and CDR2 are MDHEN and SYDVKM. CDR3 sequence: CASSLERENPSNEQFF. Written as DNA, the CDR3 is TGTGCCAGCAGTTTGGAAAGGGAGAACCCCTCCAATGAGCAGTTCTTC.

The rearrangement joins TRBV5-8 to TRBJ2-3; D not certain. The CDR3 covers 15 residues. Trimming took off 0 bases at V and 0 bases at J, with 8 bases between the two ends. Per germline, CDR1 SGHTS and CDR2 YDEGEE. The chain's CDR3 is CASSLGLRSTDTQYF. DNA for the CDR3: TGTGCCAGCAGCTTGGGGCTTCGTAGCACAGATACGCAGTATTTT.

CDR3 loop: CASSPGHLYGYTF. The CDR3 DNA reads TGTGCCAGCAGCCCCGGACACCTCTATGGCTACACCTTC. V is TRBV7-3 and J is TRBJ1-2, with D possibly TRBD1 on 5 matching bases. The V gene lost 5 bases and the J gene lost 4 bases, with 11 bases spanning the gap. CDR1 is SGHTA and CDR2 is FQGTGA in the germline V gene. The CDR3 is 13 residues long.

The chain carries TRBV19 and TRBJ1-4; D unclear. Germline assignment: CDR1 LNHDA and CDR2 SQIVND (reference sequence). Trimming took 10 bases from V and 5 from J, leaving 14 bases between them. The CDR3 runs 13 residues. CDR3 coding DNA: TGTGCCACCCAGGACCTAAGGAATGAAAAACTGTTTTTT. It specifies CATQDLRNEKLFF.

V gene TRBV7-2 combines with J gene TRBJ2-7, with D possibly TRBD2 on 6 matching bases. In germline, CDR1 is SGHTA, CDR2 FQGNSA. The V gene lost 0 bases and the J gene lost 2 bases, with 8 bases spanning the gap. The length of the CDR3 is 14 residues. The CDR3: CASSLASGTYEQYF. CDR3 in DNA: TGTGCCAGCAGCTTAGCTAGCGGAACCTACGAGCAGTACTTC.

The rearrangement links TRBV6-1 to TRBJ2-6, with D hard to call. CDR1 is MNHNS and CDR2 is SASEGT in the germline V gene. The CDR3 totals 14 residues. V lost 6 bases and J 3 bases, leaving 9 bases between the germline ends. CDR3 amino acids: CASRTYGGANVLTF. DNA of the CDR3: TGTGCCAGCAGGACCTACGGTGGGGCCAACGTCCTGACTTTC.

This clone is medium-sized. J is TRBJ1-1 and V is TRBV6-4, with 7 bases fitting TRBD1. CDR1 is MRHNA, CDR2 SNTAGT, per germline. This CDR3 region has 14 residues. Trimming took 0 bases from V and 10 from J; bases not matched to a gene: 8. CDR3 sequence reads: CASSDSIETGRAFF. The CDR3 DNA sequence: TGTGCCAGCAGTGACTCGATTGAGACAGGGAGAGCTTTCTTT.

A remark on this clone: This sample includes further DNA sequences coding for the same CDR3. V usage is TRBV18 and J usage is TRBJ2-3; 11 bases line up with TRBD2. V dropped 3 bases and J dropped 0; count of bases not matched to a gene: 2. CDR3 size: 16 residues. Germline V gene sequence: CDR1 KGHSH, CDR2 LQKENI. In nucleotides, the CDR3 is TGTGCCAGCTCACCCAGGACTAGCGGGAGCACAGATACGCAGTATTTT. Amino acid sequence: CASSPRTSGSTDTQYF.

The gene calls are TRBV4-1 and TRBJ2-7, with 10 bases lining up with TRBD2. Germline CDR1 MGHRA, CDR2 YSYEKL. The CDR3 is 13 amino acids. V shed 1 base, J shed 11 bases, and the junction held 5 bases outside the gene matches. Written as DNA, the CDR3 is TGCGCCAGCAGCCAAGTACCCGGACTAGCGGAGTACTTC. Its translation is CASSQVPGLAEYF.

The genes are TRBV4-2 and TRBJ2-5; a possible D gene is TRBD1 (6 bases). CDR1 and CDR2 (germline): LGHNA, YNFKEQ. The CDR3 runs 13 residues. Trimming left V 4 bases short and J 5 bases short, with 11 bases between. The CDR3 spells CASSRDRSETQYF. CDR3 nucleotide sequence: TGTGCCAGCAGCCGCGACAGGTCGGAGACCCAGTACTTC.

V usage is TRBV11-3 and J usage is TRBJ2-1; tentative D call: TRBD1 (6 bases). The V end lost 4 bases, the J end lost 10 bases, and 17 bases lay between the germline ends. Germline CDR1 is SGHNT and CDR2 is YENEEA. The CDR3 spans 14 residues. The CDR3, as DNA: TGTGCCAGCAGCTCCGGGACACACCTCGCCGAGCAGTTCTTC. It yields the protein CASSSGTHLAEQFF.

The CDR3 sequence: CASSQERTGIANEKLFF. CDR3 sequence (DNA): TGTGCCAGCAGCCAGGAACGCACAGGGATAGCTAATGAAAAACTGTTTTTT. The rearrangement joins TRBV4-2 to TRBJ1-4; D might be TRBD1 (6 bases). Between the trimmed V and J ends, which lost 3 bases and 3 bases, there was a span of 17 bases. CDR1 and CDR2 from the germline V gene are LGHNA and YNFKEQ. CDR3 length equals 17 residues.

The chain has TRBV5-6 and TRBJ2-3; 7 bases are shared with TRBD1. The CDR3 runs to 16 residues. The germline V gene has CDR1 SGHDT and CDR2 YYEEEE. J gave up 2 bases and V 4 bases, and 10 bases lay outside the gene matches. The CDR3 loop reads CASSPIGTATTDTQYF. CDR3 nucleotide sequence: TGTGCCAGCAGCCCGATTGGGACAGCTACCACAGATACGCAGTATTTT.

This chain links TRBV7-2 with TRBJ2-5, with D tentatively TRBD2 (6 bases). CDR1 and CDR2 from the germline V gene are SGHTA and FQGNSA. The CDR3 has 13 residues. The V end was cut by 5 bases, the J end by 5 bases, with 12 bases between. The chain's CDR3 is CASSAGRSETQYF. The CDR3 nucleotides are TGTGCCAGCAGCGCGGGACGTTCGGAGACCCAGTACTTC.

This clone was seen a handful of times. This chain links TRBV6-1 with TRBJ2-7; D might be TRBD1 (6 bases). Per the germline V gene, CDR1 is MNHNS and CDR2 is SASEGT. This CDR3 comprises 13 residues. V shed 7 bases and J shed 0 bases, with 10 bases lying between them. Here the CDR3 DNA reads TGTGCCAGCAAAAGGACAGACTCCTACGAGCAGTACTTC. Encoded protein: CASKRTDSYEQYF.

V is TRBV9 and J is TRBJ2-3; a possible D gene is TRBD2 (6 bases). CDR1 and CDR2 (germline): SGDLS, YYNGEE. V was shortened by 1 base and J by 4 bases, with 13 bases between the two germline ends. There are 15 residues in the CDR3. CDR3 residues: CASSVIGTSPDTQYF. CDR3 coding DNA: TGTGCCAGCAGCGTAATCGGGACTTCTCCAGATACGCAGTATTTT.

This chain joins TRBV7-9 and TRBJ2-1; 9 nucleotides line up with TRBD1. Germline trimming cut 3 bases from V and 2 bases from J; bases unmatched to any gene: 2. CDR1 and CDR2 (germline): SEHNR, FQNEAQ (reference sequence). The CDR3 is made up of 15 amino acids. CDR3 sequence reads: CASSFTGGPYNEQFF. In DNA form, the CDR3 reads TGTGCCAGCAGCTTTACAGGGGGCCCCTACAATGAGCAGTTCTTC. The full variable domain, completed using reference TRBV7-9 and TRBJ2-1, is DTGVSQNPRHKITKRGQNVTFRCDPISEHNRLYWYRQTLGQGPEFLTYFQNEAQLEKSRLLSDRFSAERPKGSFSTLEIQRTEQGDSAMYLCASSFTGGPYNEQFFGPGTRLTVL.

The chain links TRBV7-3 to TRBJ1-1; maybe TRBD1 (5 bases). V was clipped by 2 bases and J by 5 bases, with 12 bases between them. This CDR3 is built from 14 residues. Germline loops: CDR1 SGHTA, CDR2 FQGTGA. As DNA, the CDR3 is TGTGCCAGCAGCTTATCGGGGGGGTTAACTGAAGCTTTCTTT. The encoded protein is CASSLSGGLTEAFF. Using reference TRBV7-3 and TRBJ1-1 for the parts outside the CDR3, the full variable domain is GAGVSQTPSNKVTEKGKYVELRCDPISGHTALYWYRQSLGQGPEFLIYFQGTGAADDSGLPNDRFFAVRPEGSVSTLKIQRTERGDSAVYLCASSLSGGLTEAFFGQGTRLTVV.